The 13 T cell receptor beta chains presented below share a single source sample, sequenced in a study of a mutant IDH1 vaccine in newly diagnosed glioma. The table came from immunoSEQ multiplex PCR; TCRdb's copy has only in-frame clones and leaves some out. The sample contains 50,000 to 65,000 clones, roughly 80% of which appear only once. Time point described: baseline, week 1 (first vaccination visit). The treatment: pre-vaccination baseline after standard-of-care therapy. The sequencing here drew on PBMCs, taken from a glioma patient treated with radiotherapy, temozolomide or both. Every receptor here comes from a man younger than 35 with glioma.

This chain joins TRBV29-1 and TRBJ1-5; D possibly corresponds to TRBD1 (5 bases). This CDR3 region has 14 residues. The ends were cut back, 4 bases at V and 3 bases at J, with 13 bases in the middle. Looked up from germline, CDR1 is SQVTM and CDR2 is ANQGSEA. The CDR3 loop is CSVAAGVNNQPQHF. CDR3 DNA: TGCAGCGTTGCAGCGGGGGTAAACAATCAGCCCCAGCATTTT.

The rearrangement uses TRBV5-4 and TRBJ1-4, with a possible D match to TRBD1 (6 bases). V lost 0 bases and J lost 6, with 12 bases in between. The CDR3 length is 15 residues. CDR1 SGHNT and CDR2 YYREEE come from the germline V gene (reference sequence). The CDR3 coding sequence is TGTGCCAGCAGCTTGGCCAGGGGACGGGATGAAAAACTGTTTTTT. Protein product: CASSLARGRDEKLFF.

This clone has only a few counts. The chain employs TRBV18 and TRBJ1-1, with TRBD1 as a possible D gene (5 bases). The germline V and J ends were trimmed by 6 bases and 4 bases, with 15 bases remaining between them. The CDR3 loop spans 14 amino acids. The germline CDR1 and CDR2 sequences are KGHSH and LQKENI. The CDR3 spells CASSQSGGGTEAFF. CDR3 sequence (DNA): TGTGCCAGCTCGCAAAGCGGGGGAGGCACTGAAGCTTTCTTT.

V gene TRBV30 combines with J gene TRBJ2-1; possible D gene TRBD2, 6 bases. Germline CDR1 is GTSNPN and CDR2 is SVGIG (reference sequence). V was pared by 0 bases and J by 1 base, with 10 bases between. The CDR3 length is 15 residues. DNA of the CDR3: TGTGCCTGGAGTGTAATAGCGGTGTCCTACAATGAGCAGTTCTTC. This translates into CAWSVIAVSYNEQFF.

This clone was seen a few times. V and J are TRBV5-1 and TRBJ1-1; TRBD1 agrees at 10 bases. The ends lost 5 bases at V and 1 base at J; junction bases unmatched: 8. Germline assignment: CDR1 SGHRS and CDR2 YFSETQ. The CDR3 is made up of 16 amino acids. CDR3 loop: CASSLRQGARNTEAFF. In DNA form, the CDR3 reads TGCGCCAGCAGTTTGAGACAGGGGGCCAGGAACACTGAAGCTTTCTTT.

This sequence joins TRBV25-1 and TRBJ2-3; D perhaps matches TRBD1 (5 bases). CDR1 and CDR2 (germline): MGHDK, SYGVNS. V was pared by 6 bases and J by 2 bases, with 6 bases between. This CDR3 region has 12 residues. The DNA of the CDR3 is TGTGCCAGCAGACAGGACACAGATACGCAGTATTTT. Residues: CASRQDTDTQYF.

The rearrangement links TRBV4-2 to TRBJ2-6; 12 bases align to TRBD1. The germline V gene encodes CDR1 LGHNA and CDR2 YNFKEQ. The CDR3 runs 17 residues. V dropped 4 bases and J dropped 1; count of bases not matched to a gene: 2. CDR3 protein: CASSPGQGASGANVLTF. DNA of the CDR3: TGTGCCAGCAGCCCGGGACAGGGGGCGTCTGGGGCCAACGTCCTGACTTTC.

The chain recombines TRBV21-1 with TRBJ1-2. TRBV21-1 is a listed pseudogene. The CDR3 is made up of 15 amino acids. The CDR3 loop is CASSKVPGSEYGYTF. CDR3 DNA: TGTGCCAGCAGCAAAGTCCCGGGATCGGAGTATGGCTACACCTTC.

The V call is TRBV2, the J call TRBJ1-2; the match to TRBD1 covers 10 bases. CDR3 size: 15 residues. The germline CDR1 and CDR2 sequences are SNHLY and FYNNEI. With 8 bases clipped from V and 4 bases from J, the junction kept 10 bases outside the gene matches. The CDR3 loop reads CASQRDRGTPYGYTF. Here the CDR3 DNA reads TGTGCCAGCCAGAGGGACAGGGGAACTCCCTATGGCTACACCTTC.

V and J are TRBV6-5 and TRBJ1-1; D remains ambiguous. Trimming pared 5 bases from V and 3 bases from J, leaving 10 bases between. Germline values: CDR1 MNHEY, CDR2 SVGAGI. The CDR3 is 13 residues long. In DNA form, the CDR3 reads TGTGCCAGCAGTAATGGTGTATACACTGAAGCTTTCTTT. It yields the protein CASSNGVYTEAFF.

DNA of the CDR3: TGTGCCTGGACCTGGGGGGGGCAGGGTGGCTACACCTTC. It yields the protein CAWTWGGQGGYTF. The chain links TRBV30 to TRBJ1-2; maybe TRBD1 (6 bases). The V gene lost 4 bases and the J gene lost 7 bases, with 16 bases spanning the gap. The CDR3 length is 13 residues. Germline lookup yields CDR1 GTSNPN and CDR2 SVGIG (reference sequence).

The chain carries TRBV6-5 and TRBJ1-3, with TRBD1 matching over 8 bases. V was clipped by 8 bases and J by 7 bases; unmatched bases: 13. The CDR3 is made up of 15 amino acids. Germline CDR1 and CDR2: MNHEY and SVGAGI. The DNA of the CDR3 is TGTGCCAGCTCATCCGGGACAGGTCGGGGGAACACCATATATTTT. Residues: CASSSGTGRGNTIYF.

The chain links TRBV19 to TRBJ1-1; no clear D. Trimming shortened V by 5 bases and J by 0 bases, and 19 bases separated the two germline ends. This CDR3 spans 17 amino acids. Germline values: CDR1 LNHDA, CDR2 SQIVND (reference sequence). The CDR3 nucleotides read TGTGCCAGTAGTTATGATTGGGAGGGCGGATTGAACACTGAAGCTTTCTTT. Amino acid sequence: CASSYDWEGGLNTEAFF.